In its sample, the clone carrying this T cell receptor beta chain was seen once. Its antigen is as yet unknown. Unique molecular identifiers were used in preparing the TCRbeta library. TCRdb ran MiXCR on the PCR reads and lists one entry per CDR3 protein. The sample holds a few hundred thousand distinct CDR3 sequences, roughly 10% seen once. Looked up from germline, CDR1 is DFQATT and CDR2 is SNEGSKA (reference sequence). The trim removed 6 bases at V and 3 bases at J, leaving 3 bases unmatched. CDR3 length: 13 amino acids. The sample is drawn from a study of T-cell reconstitution after alpha-beta-depleted transplantation in children. Study-wide points: Where some patients showed high TCRbeta diversity at day 60, it came from recipient T cells and thymic progenitors that had survived. There were reportedly several hundred expanded graft clones from which alpha-beta T cells came about two months after transplant.

The chain combines TRBV20-1 with TRBJ2-3, with TRBD1 matching over 10 bases. This receptor was identified in a male patient between 2 and 9 years old who had a stem cell transplant for chronic granulomatous disease, so the T cells may come from the graft donor. Source: peripheral blood, taken 180 days after TCRalphabeta/CD19-depleted stem cell transplant. This chain's CDR3 is CSARQGATDTQYF. The CDR3 nucleotides read TGCAGTGCCCGACAGGGGGCAACAGATACGCAGTATTTT.